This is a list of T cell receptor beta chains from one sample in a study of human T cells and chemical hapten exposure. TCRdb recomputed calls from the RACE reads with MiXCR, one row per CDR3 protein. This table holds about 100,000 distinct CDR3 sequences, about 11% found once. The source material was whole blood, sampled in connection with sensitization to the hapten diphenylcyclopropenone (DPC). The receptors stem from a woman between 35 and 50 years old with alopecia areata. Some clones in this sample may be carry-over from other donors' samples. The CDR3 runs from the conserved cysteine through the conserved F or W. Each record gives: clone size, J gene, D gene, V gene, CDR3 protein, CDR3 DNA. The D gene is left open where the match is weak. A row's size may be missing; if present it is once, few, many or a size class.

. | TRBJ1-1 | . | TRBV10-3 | CAGRGDTEAFF | TGTGCCGGCAGGGGTGACACTGAAGCTTTCTTT
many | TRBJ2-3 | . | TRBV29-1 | CSVRPGVGTDTQYF | TGCAGCGTAAGGCCAGGGGTTGGCACAGATACGCAGTATTTT
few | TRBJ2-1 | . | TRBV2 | CASSAHGTIPNEQFF | TGTGCCAGCAGTGCCCACGGAACTATCCCCAATGAGCAGTTCTTC
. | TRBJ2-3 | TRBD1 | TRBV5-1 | CASSTGTGRRTDTQYF | TGCGCCAGCAGCACTGGGACAGGGAGAAGAACAGATACGCAGTATTTT
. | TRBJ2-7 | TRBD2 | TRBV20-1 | CSARDPAGVGEQYF | TGCAGTGCTAGAGATCCCGCGGGAGTGGGGGAGCAGTACTTC
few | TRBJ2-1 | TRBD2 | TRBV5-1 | CASSPPLLAGEDEQFF | TGCGCCAGCAGCCCGCCCCTATTAGCGGGAGAGGATGAGCAGTTCTTC
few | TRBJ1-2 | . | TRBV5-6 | CASSLGVVGDYGYTF | TGTGCCAGCAGCTTGGGTGTCGTGGGGGACTATGGCTACACCTTC
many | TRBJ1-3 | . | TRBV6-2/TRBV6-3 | CASRLNTGNTIYF | TGTGCCAGCAGGCTAAATACGGGAAACACCATATATTTT
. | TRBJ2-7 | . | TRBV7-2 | CASRLRREAYEQYF | TGTGCCAGCAGACTTAGGAGGGAAGCCTACGAGCAGTACTTC
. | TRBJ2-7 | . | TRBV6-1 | CASSDSGLLVGTYEQYF | TGTGCCAGCAGTGATTCTGGACTACTTGTAGGAACCTACGAGCAGTACTTC
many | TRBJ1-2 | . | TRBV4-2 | CASSQDLNYGYTF | TGTGCCAGCAGCCAAGACCTGAACTATGGCTACACCTTC
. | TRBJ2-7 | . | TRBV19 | CASSTLLLGHEQYF | TGTGCCAGTAGTACCCTACTCCTGGGCCACGAGCAGTACTTC
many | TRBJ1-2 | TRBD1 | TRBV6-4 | CASSDPNPGDRGNYGYTF | TGTGCCAGCAGTGACCCAAACCCCGGGGACAGGGGTAACTATGGCTACACCTTC
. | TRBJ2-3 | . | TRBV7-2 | CASHTASSGPTDTQYF | TGTGCCAGCCACACCGCGAGTAGCGGCCCCACAGATACGCAGTATTTT
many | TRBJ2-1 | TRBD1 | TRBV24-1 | CATSDNRGPNYNEQFF | TGTGCCACCAGTGACAACAGGGGGCCTAACTACAATGAGCAGTTCTTC
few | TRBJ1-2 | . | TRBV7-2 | CASSLALWGGSYGYTF | TGTGCCAGCAGCTTAGCGCTCTGGGGGGGAAGCTATGGCTACACCTTC
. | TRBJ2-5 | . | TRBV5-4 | CASSLAAQETQYF | TGTGCCAGCAGCTTAGCTGCACAAGAGACCCAGTACTTC
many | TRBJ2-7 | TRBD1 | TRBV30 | CAWTGGPYEQYF | TGTGCCTGGACAGGGGGACCCTACGAGCAGTACTTC
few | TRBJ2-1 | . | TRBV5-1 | CASSLAGAGDFYNEQFF | TGCGCCAGCAGCTTGGCCGGAGCAGGGGACTTCTACAATGAGCAGTTCTTC
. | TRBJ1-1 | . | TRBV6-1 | CASSDPNRDTEAFF | TGTGCCAGCAGTGACCCAAACCGGGACACTGAAGCTTTCTTT
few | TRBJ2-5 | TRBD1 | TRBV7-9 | CASSYGTGGSETQYF | TGTGCCAGCAGCTACGGGACAGGGGGCTCAGAGACCCAGTACTTC
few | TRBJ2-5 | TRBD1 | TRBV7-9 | CASSLGQGFDSNQETQYF | TGTGCCAGCAGCTTGGGACAGGGGTTCGACTCGAACCAAGAGACCCAGTACTTC
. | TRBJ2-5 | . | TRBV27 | CATQGSGVAETQYF | TGTGCCACCCAGGGGAGCGGGGTCGCAGAGACCCAGTACTTC
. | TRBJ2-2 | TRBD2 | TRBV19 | CASSIGGRAGELFF | TGTGCCAGTAGTATCGGAGGGAGGGCCGGGGAGCTGTTTTTT
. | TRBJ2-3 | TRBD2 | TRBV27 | CASSFGLAGTDTQYF | TGTGCCAGCAGTTTCGGACTAGCGGGGACAGATACGCAGTATTTT
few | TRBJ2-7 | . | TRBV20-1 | CSARYSQTYQQYF | TGCAGTGCTAGATACAGTCAGACTTATCAGCAGTACTTC
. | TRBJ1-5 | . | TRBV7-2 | CASSLMSGALNQPQHF | TGTGCCAGCAGCTTAATGTCCGGCGCTTTAAATCAGCCCCAGCATTTT